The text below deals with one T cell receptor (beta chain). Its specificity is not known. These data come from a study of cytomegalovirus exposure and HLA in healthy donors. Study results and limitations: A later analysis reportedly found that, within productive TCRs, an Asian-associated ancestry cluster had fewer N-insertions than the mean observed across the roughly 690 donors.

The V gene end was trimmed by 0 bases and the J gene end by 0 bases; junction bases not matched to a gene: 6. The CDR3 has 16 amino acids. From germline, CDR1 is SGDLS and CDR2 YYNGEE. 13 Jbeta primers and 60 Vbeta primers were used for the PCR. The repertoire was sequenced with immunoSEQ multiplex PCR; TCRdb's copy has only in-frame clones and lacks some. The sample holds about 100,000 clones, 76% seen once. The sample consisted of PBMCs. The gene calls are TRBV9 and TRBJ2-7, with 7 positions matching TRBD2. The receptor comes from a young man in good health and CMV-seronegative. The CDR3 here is CASSVGGGSSSYEQYF. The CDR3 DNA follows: TGTGCCAGCAGCGTAGGGGGAGGGTCCAGCTCCTACGAGCAGTACTTC.